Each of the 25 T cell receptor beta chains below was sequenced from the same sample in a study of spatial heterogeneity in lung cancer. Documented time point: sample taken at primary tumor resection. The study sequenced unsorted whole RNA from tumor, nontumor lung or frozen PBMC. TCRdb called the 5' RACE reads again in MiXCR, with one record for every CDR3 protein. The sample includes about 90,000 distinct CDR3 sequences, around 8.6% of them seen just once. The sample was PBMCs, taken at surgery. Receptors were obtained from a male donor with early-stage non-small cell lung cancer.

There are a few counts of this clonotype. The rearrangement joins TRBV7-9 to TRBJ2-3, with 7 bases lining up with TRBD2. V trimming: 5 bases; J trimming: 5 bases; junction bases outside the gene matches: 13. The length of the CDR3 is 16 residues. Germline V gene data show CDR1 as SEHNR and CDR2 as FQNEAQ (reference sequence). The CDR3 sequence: CASSPWTRMGKDTQYF. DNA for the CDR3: TGTGCCAGCAGCCCGTGGACTAGGATGGGGAAAGATACGCAGTATTTT. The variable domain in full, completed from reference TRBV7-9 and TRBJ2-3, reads DTGVSQNPRHKITKRGQNVTFRCDPISEHNRLYWYRQTLGQGPEFLTYFQNEAQLEKSRLLSDRFSAERPKGSFSTLEIQRTEQGDSAMYLCASSPWTRMGKDTQYFGPGTRLTVL.

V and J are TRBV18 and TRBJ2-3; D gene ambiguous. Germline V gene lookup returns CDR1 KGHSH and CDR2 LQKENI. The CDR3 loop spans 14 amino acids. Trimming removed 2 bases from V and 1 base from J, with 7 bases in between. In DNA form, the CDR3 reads TGTGCCAGCTCACCAGTTTGGGGCACAGATACGCAGTATTTT. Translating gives CASSPVWGTDTQYF. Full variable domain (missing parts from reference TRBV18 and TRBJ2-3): NAGVMQNPRHLVRRRGQEARLRCSPMKGHSHVYWYRQLPEEGLKFMVYLQKENIIDESGMPKERFSAEFPKEGPSILRIQQVVRGDSAAYFCASSPVWGTDTQYFGPGTRLTVL.

In DNA form, the CDR3 reads TGCGCCACCTCGACTAGCCCGACGCCCGGGGAGCTGTTTTTT. It is translated as CATSTSPTPGELFF. The chain employs TRBV5-1 and TRBJ2-2; 7 bases line up with TRBD2. Looked up from germline, CDR1 is SGHRS and CDR2 is YFSETQ. Trimming took 9 bases from V and 6 from J; bases not matched to a gene: 11. The CDR3 covers 14 residues.

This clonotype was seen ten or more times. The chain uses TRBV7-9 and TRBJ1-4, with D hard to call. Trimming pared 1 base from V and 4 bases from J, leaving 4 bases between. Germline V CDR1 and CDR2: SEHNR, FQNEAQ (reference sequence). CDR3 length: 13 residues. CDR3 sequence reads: CASSLESNEKLFF. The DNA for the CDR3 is TGTGCCAGCAGCTTAGAAAGTAATGAAAAACTGTTTTTT.

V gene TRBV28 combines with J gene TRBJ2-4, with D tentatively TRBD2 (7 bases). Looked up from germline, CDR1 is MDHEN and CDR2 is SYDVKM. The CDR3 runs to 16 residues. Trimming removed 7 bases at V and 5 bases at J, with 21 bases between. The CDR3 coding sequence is TGTGCCAGCAATCCGGGGGGCGCGGGGAATCAAAACATTCAGTACTTC. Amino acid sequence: CASNPGGAGNQNIQYF.

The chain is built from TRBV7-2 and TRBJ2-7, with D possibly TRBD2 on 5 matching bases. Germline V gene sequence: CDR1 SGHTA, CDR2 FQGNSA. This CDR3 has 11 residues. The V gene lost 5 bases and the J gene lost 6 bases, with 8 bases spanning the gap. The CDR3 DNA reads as TGTGCCAGCAGCGCACTAGTCGAGCAGTACTTC. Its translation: CASSALVEQYF.

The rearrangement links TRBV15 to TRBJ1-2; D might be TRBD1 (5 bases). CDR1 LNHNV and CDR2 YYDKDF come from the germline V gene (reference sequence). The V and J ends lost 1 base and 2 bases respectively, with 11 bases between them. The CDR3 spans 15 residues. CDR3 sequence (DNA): TGTGCCACCAGCAGAGGCCCAGGGCCCAACTATGGCTACACCTTC. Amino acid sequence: CATSRGPGPNYGYTF.

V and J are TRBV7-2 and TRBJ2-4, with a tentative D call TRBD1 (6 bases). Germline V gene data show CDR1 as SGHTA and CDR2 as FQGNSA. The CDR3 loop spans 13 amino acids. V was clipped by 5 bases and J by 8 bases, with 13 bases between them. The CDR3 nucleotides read TGTGCCAGCAGCGTAGGAGCAGGGGACATTCAGTACTTC. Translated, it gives CASSVGAGDIQYF. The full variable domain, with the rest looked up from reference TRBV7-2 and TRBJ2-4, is GAGVSQSPSNKVTEKGKDVELRCDPISGHTALYWYRQSLGQGLEFLIYFQGNSAPDKSGLPSDRFSAERTGGSVSTLTIQRTQQEDSAVYLCASSVGAGDIQYFGAGTRLSVL.

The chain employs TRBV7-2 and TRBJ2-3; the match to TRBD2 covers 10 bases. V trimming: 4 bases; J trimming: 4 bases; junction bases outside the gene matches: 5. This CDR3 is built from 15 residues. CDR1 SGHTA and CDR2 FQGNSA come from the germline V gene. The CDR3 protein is CASSYVGLASDTQYF. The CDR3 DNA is TGTGCCAGCAGCTATGTGGGACTAGCGTCAGATACGCAGTATTTT.

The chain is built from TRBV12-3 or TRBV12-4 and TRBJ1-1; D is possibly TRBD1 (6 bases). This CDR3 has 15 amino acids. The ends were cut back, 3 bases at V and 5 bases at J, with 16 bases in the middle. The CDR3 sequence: CASSFREGGRTEAFF. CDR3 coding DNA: TGTGCCAGCAGTTTTCGCGAGGGGGGGAGGACTGAAGCTTTCTTT.

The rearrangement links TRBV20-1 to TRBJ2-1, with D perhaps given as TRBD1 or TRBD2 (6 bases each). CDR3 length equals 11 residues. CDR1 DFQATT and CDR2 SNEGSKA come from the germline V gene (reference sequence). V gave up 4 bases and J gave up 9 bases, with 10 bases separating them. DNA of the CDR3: TGCAGTGCTAAAGGAGGGGGTGAGCAGTTCTTC. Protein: CSAKGGGEQFF.

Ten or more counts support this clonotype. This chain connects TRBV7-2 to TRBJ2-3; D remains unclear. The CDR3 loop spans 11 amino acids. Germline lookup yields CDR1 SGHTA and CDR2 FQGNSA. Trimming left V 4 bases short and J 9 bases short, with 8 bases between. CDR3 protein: CASSSHRTQYF. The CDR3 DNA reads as TGTGCCAGCAGCTCCCACCGGACGCAGTATTTT. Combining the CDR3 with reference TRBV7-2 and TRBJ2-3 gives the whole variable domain GAGVSQSPSNKVTEKGKDVELRCDPISGHTALYWYRQSLGQGLEFLIYFQGNSAPDKSGLPSDRFSAERTGGSVSTLTIQRTQQEDSAVYLCASSSHRTQYFGPGTRLTVL.

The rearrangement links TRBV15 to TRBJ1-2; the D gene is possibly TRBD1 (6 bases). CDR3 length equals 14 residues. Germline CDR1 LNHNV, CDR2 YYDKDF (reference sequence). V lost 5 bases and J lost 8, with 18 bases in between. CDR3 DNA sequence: TGTGCCACCAGCGCCGGTGGGGGGGCTCAAGGCTACACCTTC. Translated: CATSAGGGAQGYTF. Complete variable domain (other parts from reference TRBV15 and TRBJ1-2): DAMVIQNPRYQVTQFGKPVTLSCSQTLNHNVMYWYQQKSSQAPKLLFHYYDKDFNNEADTPDNFQSRRPNTSFCFLDIRSPGLGDTAMYLCATSAGGGAQGYTFGSGTRLTVV.

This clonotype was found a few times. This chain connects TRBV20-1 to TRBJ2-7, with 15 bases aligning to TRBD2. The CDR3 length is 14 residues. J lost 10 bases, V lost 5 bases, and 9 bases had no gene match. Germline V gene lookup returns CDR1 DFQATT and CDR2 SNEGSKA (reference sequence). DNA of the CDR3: TGCAGTGCTCCACCGGGACTAGCGGGAGGAACCCAGTACTTC. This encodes CSAPPGLAGGTQYF.

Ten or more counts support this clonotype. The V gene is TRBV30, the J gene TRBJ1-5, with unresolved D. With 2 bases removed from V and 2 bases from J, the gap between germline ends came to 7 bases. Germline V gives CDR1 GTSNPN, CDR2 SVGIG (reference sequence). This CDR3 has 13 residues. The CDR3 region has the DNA TGTGCCTGGAGTACCCTTGGCAATCAGCCCCAGCATTTT. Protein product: CAWSTLGNQPQHF.

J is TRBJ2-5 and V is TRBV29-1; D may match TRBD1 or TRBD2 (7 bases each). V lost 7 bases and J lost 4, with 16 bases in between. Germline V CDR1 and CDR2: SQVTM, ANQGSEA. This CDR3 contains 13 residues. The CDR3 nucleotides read TGCAGCGGGTTTCTCAGGGGGGGAGAGACCCAGTACTTC. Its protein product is CSGFLRGGETQYF.

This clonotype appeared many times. As DNA, the CDR3 is TGCAGTGTATACAGGGTATATCAGTTCTTC. This sequence encodes CSVYRVYQFF. The chain joins TRBV20-1 to TRBJ2-1, with a possible D match to TRBD1 (6 bases). CDR3 size: 10 residues. Germline CDR1 reads DFQATT; CDR2 reads SNEGSKA (reference sequence). Trimming removed 7 bases at V and 13 bases at J, with 14 bases between.

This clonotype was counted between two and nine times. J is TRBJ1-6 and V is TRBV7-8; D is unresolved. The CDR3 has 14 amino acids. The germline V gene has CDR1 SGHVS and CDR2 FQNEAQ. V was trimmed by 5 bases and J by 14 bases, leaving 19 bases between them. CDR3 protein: CASSLREAWGALHF. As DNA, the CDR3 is TGTGCCAGCAGCCTTAGGGAGGCTTGGGGAGCCCTCCACTTT.

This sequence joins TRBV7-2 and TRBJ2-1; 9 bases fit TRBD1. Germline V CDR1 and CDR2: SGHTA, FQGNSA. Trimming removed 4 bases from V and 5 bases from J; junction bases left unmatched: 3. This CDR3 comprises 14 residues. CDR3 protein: CASSSGTGHNEQFF. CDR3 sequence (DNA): TGTGCCAGCAGCTCCGGGACAGGGCACAATGAGCAGTTCTTC.

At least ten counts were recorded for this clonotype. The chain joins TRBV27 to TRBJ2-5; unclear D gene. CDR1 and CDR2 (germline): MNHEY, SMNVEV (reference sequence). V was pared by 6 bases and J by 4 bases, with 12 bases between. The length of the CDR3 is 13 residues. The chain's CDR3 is CASRGRSRETQYF. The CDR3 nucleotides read TGTGCCAGCAGAGGTAGATCGAGAGAGACCCAGTACTTC.

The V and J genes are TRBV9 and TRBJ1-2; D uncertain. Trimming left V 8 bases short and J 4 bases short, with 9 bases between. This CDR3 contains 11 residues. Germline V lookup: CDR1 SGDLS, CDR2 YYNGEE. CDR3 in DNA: TGTGCCAGTGGACGGGGCTATGGCTACACCTTC. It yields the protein CASGRGYGYTF.

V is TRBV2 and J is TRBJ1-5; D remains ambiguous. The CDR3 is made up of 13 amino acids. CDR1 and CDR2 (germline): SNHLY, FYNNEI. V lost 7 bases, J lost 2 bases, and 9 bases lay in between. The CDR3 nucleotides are TGTGCCAGCACAAGGGATGGCAATCAGCCCCAGCATTTT. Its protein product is CASTRDGNQPQHF.

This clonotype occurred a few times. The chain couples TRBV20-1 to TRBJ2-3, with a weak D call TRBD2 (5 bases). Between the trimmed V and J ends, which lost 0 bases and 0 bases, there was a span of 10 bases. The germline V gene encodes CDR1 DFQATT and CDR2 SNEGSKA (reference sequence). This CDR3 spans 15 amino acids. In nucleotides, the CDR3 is TGCAGTGCTAGAGATCCCCAGCGGAGCACAGATACGCAGTATTTT. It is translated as CSARDPQRSTDTQYF.

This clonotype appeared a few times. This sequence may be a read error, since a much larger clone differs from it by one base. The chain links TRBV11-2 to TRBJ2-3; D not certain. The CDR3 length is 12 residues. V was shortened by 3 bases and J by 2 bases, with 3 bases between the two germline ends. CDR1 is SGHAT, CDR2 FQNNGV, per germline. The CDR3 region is CASSLITDTQYF. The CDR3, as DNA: TGTGCCAGCAGCTTGATCACAGATACGCAGTATTTT. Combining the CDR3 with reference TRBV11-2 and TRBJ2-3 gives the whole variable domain EAGVAQSPRYKIIEKRQSVAFWCNPISGHATLYWYQQILGQGPKLLIQFQNNGVVDDSQLPKDRFSAERLKGVDSTLKIQPAKLEDSAVYLCASSLITDTQYFGPGTRLTVL.

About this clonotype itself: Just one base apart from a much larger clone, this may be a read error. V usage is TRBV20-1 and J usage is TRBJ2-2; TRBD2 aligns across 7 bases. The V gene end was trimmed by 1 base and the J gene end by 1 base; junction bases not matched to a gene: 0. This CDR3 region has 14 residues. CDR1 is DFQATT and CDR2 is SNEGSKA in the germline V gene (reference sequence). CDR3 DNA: TGCAGTGCTAGAGCGGGAGGGAACACCGGGGAGCTGTTTTTT. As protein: CSARAGGNTGELFF.